The T cell receptor (beta chain) under discussion was sequenced for a study of blood T cell repertoires in COVID-19. About the research overall: Acute and convalescent COVID-19 samples came from the United States, Italy and Spain. From T cells, B-cell-depleted T cells, or PBMCs came the material, which was cDNA or gDNA.

The assay was immunoSEQ multiplex PCR, and TCRdb's table has in-frame clones only and misses some. The sample gives about 170,000 clones, about 88% of which show up once; roughly 24% is in the top ten. CDR1 KGHSH and CDR2 LQKENI come from the germline V gene. This CDR3 is built from 15 residues. V shed 3 bases and J shed 1 base, with 12 bases lying between them. Sequenced sample: peripheral blood. This clonotype was sampled from a man aged 55-75 years with acute or convalescent COVID-19. V gene TRBV18 combines with J gene TRBJ1-2; D gene uncertain. CDR3 sequence: CASSPSSYRNYGYTF. The CDR3 coding sequence is TGTGCCAGCTCACCCTCATCCTACCGTAACTATGGCTACACCTTC.